The 17 T cell receptor beta chains in this list originate from one sample, sequenced in a study of naive and memory T cell subsets (TCRdb year 2017). Library preparation employed UMI-ligation and nested PCR. Sequencing took place on an Illumina MiSeq. An equimolar mix of two oligonucleotides covering both TRBC1 and TRBC2 was used as the beta constant-region primer. Four rounds of PCR were used to amplify ligated cDNA, with nested alpha and beta constant-region primers being used together with the SP2 primer. The public reads were reprocessed in TCRdb via fastp at Q25 and MiXCR, keeping in-frame beta chains. For every CDR3 protein sequence, its rows merge into one entry that carries the most common genes and DNA. This sample holds 130,000 or so distinct CDR3 sequences; roughly 36% were observed only once. Jointly, the top ten make up roughly 0.86% of the sample. The sample comprised central memory CD4+ T cells from blood. Interpreted using the paper, the cell subset or site label stands for: central memory, CD45RA- CD27+. These receptors all come from a human donor in good health.

The chain couples TRBV6-1 to TRBJ1-5; D is undetermined. The CDR3 has 14 residues. Per the germline V gene, CDR1 is MNHNS and CDR2 is SASEGT. Trimming removed 2 bases from V and 2 bases from J, with 7 bases in between. CDR3 region: CASSESTRNQPQHF. The CDR3 DNA reads TGTGCCAGCAGTGAAAGCACACGCAATCAGCCCCAGCATTTT.

This clonotype was found many times. The J gene is TRBJ2-7, the V gene TRBV6-5, with D perhaps matching TRBD1 (5 bases). CDR1 is MNHEY, CDR2 SVGAGI, per germline. Trimming cost V 2 bases and J 5 bases, with 13 bases left between them. The CDR3 is 14 residues long. The CDR3 DNA reads TGTGCCAGCAGTTACGACAGAGAGTCAGACGAGCAGTACTTC. This codes for CASSYDRESDEQYF.

The chain couples TRBV28 to TRBJ2-2; TRBD2 aligns across 7 bases. The CDR3 loop spans 14 amino acids. Germline V gene sequence: CDR1 MDHEN, CDR2 SYDVKM. The ends lost 3 bases at V and 7 bases at J; junction bases unmatched: 5. Here the CDR3 DNA reads TGTGCCAGCAGTTTCGGACTAGATCTCGGGGAGCTGTTTTTT. It specifies CASSFGLDLGELFF.

This clonotype showed up just a few times. V and J are TRBV28 and TRBJ2-3; 9 nucleotides agree with TRBD1. J gave up 4 bases and V 5 bases, and 10 bases lay outside the gene matches. CDR1 and CDR2 from the germline V gene are MDHEN and SYDVKM. CDR3 length: 16 amino acids. CDR3 region: CASSPHRGLVADTQYF. CDR3 DNA: TGTGCCAGCAGTCCCCACAGGGGGCTGGTCGCAGATACGCAGTATTTT.

The rearrangement links TRBV2 to TRBJ2-5, with D possibly TRBD1 on 5 matching bases. Trimming removed 7 bases from V and 1 base from J, with 13 bases in between. The germline V gene encodes CDR1 SNHLY and CDR2 FYNNEI. The CDR3 has 14 amino acids. CDR3 loop: CASIRDRLQETQYF. CDR3 DNA: TGTGCCAGCATTCGAGACAGACTCCAAGAGACCCAGTACTTC.

The chain employs TRBV15 and TRBJ2-7, with TRBD2 matching over 8 bases. The V segment lost 1 base and the J segment 3 bases; nucleotides outside the gene matches: 8. The CDR3 has 16 amino acids. CDR1 is LNHNV and CDR2 is YYDKDF in the germline V gene (reference sequence). The CDR3 DNA sequence: TGTGCCACCAGCAGAGTTGCTAGCGGGCCTTTCTACGAGCAGTACTTC. This codes for CATSRVASGPFYEQYF.

The chain has TRBV9 and TRBJ1-5, with D perhaps TRBD1 (5 bases). From germline, CDR1 is SGDLS and CDR2 YYNGEE. The CDR3 length is 21 residues. The V end was cut by 2 bases, the J end by 2 bases, with 29 bases between. The chain's CDR3 is CASSVLIRAEVGRGGNQPQHF. The CDR3 DNA reads TGTGCCAGCAGCGTTTTAATCCGGGCTGAGGTAGGGAGGGGTGGCAATCAGCCCCAGCATTTT.

The rearrangement links TRBV20-1 to TRBJ2-2; 7 bases are a match to TRBD2. This CDR3 is built from 17 residues. With 2 bases clipped from V and 4 bases from J, the junction kept 13 bases outside the gene matches. CDR1 and CDR2 from the germline V gene are DFQATT and SNEGSKA (reference sequence). The CDR3 region has the DNA TGCAGTGCTAGACGCGATACGTGGGAGGGCGGCACCGGGGAGCTGTTTTTT. Translated, it gives CSARRDTWEGGTGELFF.

The V gene is TRBV20-1, the J gene TRBJ2-7; tentatively, D is TRBD1 or TRBD2 (5 bases each). This CDR3 spans 12 amino acids. Germline CDR1 reads DFQATT; CDR2 reads SNEGSKA (reference sequence). The germline V and J ends were trimmed by 5 bases and 4 bases, with 12 bases remaining between them. The CDR3 sequence: CSARRDEYEQYF. For the CDR3, the DNA is TGCAGTGCTCGACGGGACGAATACGAGCAGTACTTC.

The chain combines TRBV11-2 with TRBJ1-1; 8 bases align to TRBD1. Unmatched junction bases numbered 2, after V lost 5 bases and J lost 3 bases. There are 13 residues in the CDR3. CDR1 is SGHAT and CDR2 is FQNNGV in the germline V gene. CDR3 sequence (DNA): TGTGCCAGCAGCAAACAGGGGGACACTGAAGCTTTCTTT. It is translated as CASSKQGDTEAFF.

J is TRBJ2-2 and V is TRBV12-3 or TRBV12-4; 8 positions agree with TRBD2. This CDR3 comprises 15 residues. With 6 bases clipped from V and 4 bases from J, the junction kept 7 bases outside the gene matches. The CDR3 DNA reads as TGTGCCAGCAGCGCCGGGACTAGGATCACCGGGGAGCTGTTTTTT. Translated, it gives CASSAGTRITGELFF.

The genes are TRBV6-6 and TRBJ2-1, with D hard to call. V lost 7 bases, J lost 8 bases, and 18 bases lay in between. The germline CDR1 and CDR2 sequences are MNHNY and SVGAGI (reference sequence). This CDR3 is 14 amino acids long. The CDR3: CASNHLPRLDEQFF. The CDR3 bases are TGTGCCAGCAACCATCTCCCGAGACTCGATGAGCAGTTCTTC.

The chain recombines TRBV20-1 with TRBJ2-1; D remains unclear. The germline gives CDR1 DFQATT, CDR2 SNEGSKA (reference sequence). Trimming shortened V by 5 bases and J by 8 bases, and 13 bases separated the two germline ends. The CDR3 extends over 12 amino acids. This CDR3 is CSAYSSGDEQFF. The CDR3 bases are TGCAGTGCTTATAGTTCGGGCGATGAGCAGTTCTTC.

This clonotype was counted a few times. The genes are TRBV27 and TRBJ1-6; D call uncertain. V was pared by 0 bases and J by 2 bases, with 5 bases between. The CDR3 sequence is 15 residues long. In germline, CDR1 is MNHEY, CDR2 SMNVEV (reference sequence). CDR3 coding DNA: TGTGCCAGCAGTTTATCGGGAACCTATAATTCACCCCTCCACTTT. Its translation: CASSLSGTYNSPLHF.

This rearrangement joins TRBV5-1 to TRBJ2-4, with 16 bases fitting TRBD2. With 3 bases clipped from V and 0 bases from J, the junction kept 15 bases outside the gene matches. Germline CDR1 SGHRS, CDR2 YFSETQ. This CDR3 region has 22 residues. CDR3 amino acids: CASSWWYPGTSGRALAKNIQYF. The DNA of the CDR3 is TGCGCCAGCAGCTGGTGGTATCCGGGGACTAGCGGGAGGGCCCTAGCCAAAAACATTCAGTACTTC.

This rearrangement joins TRBV28 to TRBJ2-5; 7 bases fit TRBD1. This CDR3 contains 16 residues. CDR1 and CDR2 from the germline V gene are MDHEN and SYDVKM. J gave up 1 base and V 2 bases, and 7 bases lay outside the gene matches. The CDR3 DNA reads TGTGCCAGCAGTTTAAGCGGACAGGTTGCCCAAGAGACCCAGTACTTC. The encoded protein is CASSLSGQVAQETQYF.

This chain uses TRBV4-2 with TRBJ2-3; 9 bases fit TRBD2. V lost 4 bases, J lost 4 bases, and 9 bases stayed unmatched. This CDR3 has 16 residues. Germline V gene lookup returns CDR1 LGHNA and CDR2 YNFKEQ. The CDR3 sequence is CASSPTRGGRADTQYF. The CDR3 DNA follows: TGTGCCAGCAGCCCTACCCGAGGCGGGAGGGCAGATACGCAGTATTTT.